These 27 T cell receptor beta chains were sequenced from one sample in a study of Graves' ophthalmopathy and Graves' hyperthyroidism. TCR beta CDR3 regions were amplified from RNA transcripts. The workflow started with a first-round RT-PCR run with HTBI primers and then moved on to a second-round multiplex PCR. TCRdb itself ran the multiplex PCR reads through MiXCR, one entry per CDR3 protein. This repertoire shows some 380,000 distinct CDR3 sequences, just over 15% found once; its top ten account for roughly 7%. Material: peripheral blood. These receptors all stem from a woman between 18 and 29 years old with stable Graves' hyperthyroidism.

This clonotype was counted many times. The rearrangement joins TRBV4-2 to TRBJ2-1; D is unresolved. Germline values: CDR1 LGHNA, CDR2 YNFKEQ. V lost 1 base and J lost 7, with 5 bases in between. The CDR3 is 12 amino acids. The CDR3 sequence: CASSQGGNEQFF. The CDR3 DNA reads TGTGCCAGCAGCCAAGGTGGTAATGAGCAGTTCTTC.

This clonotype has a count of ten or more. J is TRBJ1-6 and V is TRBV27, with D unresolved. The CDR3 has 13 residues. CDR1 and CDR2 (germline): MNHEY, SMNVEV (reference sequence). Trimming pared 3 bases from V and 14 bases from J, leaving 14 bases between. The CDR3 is CASSFDPLATLHF. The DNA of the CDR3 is TGTGCCAGCAGTTTCGACCCGTTGGCAACCCTCCACTTT.

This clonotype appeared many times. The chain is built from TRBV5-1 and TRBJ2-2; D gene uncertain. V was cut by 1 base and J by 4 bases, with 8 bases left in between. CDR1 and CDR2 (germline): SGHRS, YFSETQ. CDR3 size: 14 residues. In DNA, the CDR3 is TGCGCCAGCAGCTTGCGGGTTCTCACCGGGGAGCTGTTTTTT. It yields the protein CASSLRVLTGELFF.

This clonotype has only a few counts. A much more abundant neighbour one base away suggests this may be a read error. The CDR3 nucleotides are TGCAGTGCTTCCCGACTAGCGGGGGCTCTAGGGACCCAGTACTTC. Its translation: CSASRLAGALGTQYF. This rearrangement joins TRBV20-1 to TRBJ2-5, with 12 nucleotides matching TRBD2. After removal of 5 bases from V and 7 bases from J, the junction contained 11 bases not matched to a gene. In germline, CDR1 is DFQATT, CDR2 SNEGSKA (reference sequence). This CDR3 is built from 15 residues.

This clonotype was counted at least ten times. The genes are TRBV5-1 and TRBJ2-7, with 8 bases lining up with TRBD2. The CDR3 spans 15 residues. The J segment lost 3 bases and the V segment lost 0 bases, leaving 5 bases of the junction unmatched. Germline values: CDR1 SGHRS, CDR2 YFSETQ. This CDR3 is CASSLVAGGLYEQYF. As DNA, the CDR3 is TGCGCCAGCAGCTTGGTGGCGGGGGGCCTCTACGAGCAGTACTTC.

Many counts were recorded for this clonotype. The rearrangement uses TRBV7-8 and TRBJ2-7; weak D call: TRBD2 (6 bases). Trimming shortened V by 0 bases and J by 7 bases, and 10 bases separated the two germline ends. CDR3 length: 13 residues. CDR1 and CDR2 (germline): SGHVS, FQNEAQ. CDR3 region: CASSLARGREQYF. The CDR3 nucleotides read TGTGCCAGCAGCTTAGCGCGAGGGAGGGAGCAGTACTTC.

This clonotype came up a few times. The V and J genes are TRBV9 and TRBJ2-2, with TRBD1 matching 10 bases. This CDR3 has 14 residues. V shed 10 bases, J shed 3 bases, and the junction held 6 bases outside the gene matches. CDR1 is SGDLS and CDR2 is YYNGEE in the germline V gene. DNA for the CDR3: TGTGCCGGAGGGACAGGGGAAGACACCGGGGAGCTGTTTTTT. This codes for CAGGTGEDTGELFF.

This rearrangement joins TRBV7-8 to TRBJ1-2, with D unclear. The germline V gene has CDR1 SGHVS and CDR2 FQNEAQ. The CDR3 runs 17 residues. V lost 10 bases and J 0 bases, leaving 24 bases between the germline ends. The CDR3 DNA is TGTGCCATCTGCTTAGCATCTCTAATGACCTCTAACTATGGCTACACCTTC. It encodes CAICLASLMTSNYGYTF.

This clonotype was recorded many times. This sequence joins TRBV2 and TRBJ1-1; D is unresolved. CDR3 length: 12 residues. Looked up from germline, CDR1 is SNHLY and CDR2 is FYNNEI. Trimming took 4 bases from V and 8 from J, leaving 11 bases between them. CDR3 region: CASSGGGLEAFF. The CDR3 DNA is TGTGCCAGCAGTGGGGGTGGGTTGGAAGCTTTCTTT.

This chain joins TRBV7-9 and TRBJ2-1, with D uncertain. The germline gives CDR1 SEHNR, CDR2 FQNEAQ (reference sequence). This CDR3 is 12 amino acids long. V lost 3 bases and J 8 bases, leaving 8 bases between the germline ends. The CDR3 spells CASSLGLDEQFF. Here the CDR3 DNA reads TGTGCCAGCAGCTTGGGTTTGGATGAGCAGTTCTTC.

The CDR3 protein is CASSQESGGMNIQYF. CDR3 DNA: TGCGCCAGCAGCCAAGAGTCCGGGGGAATGAACATTCAGTACTTC. The V and J genes are TRBV4-1 and TRBJ2-4; D may be TRBD2 (6 bases). The CDR3 is 15 residues long. V was shortened by 0 bases and J by 7 bases, with 13 bases between the two germline ends. Germline-derived CDR1 and CDR2 are MGHRA and YSYEKL.

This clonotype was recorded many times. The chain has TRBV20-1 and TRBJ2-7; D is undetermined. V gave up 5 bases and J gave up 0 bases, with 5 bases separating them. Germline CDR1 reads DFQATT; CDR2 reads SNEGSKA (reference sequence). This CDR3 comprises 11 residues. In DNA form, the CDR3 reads TGCAGTGCTGGCGACTCCTACGAGCAGTACTTC. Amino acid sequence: CSAGDSYEQYF.

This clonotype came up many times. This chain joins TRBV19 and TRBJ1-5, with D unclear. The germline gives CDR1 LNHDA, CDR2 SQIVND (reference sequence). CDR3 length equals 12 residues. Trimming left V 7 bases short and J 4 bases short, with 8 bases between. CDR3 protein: CASNVFNQPQHF. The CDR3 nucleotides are TGTGCCAGTAACGTATTTAATCAGCCCCAGCATTTT.

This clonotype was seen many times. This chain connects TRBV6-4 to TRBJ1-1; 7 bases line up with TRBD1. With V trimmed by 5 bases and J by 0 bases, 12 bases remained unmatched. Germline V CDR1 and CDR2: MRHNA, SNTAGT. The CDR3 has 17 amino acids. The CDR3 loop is CASSTVQGGRLNTEAFF. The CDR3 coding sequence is TGTGCCAGCAGTACCGTTCAGGGGGGCAGGCTGAACACTGAAGCTTTCTTT.

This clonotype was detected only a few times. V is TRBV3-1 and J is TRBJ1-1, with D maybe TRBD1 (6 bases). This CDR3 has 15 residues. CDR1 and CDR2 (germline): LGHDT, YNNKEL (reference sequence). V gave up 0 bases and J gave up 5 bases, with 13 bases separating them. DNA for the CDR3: TGTGCCAGCAGCCAAGACAGCAGGGGAGGTACTGAAGCTTTCTTT. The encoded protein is CASSQDSRGGTEAFF.

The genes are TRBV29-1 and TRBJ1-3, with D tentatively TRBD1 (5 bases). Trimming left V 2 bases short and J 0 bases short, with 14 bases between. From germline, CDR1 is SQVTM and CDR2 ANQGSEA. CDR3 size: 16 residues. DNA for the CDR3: TGCAGCGTTGAATGGGGGACGCGAGTCTCTGGAAACACCATATATTTT. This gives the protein CSVEWGTRVSGNTIYF.

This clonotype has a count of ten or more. CDR3 sequence reads: CASSPTVRYEQYF. CDR3 DNA: TGTGCCAGCAGCCCCACAGTTCGGTACGAGCAGTACTTC. The chain employs TRBV7-2 and TRBJ2-7; D is uncertain. This CDR3 is built from 13 residues. Trimming left V 5 bases short and J 4 bases short, with 12 bases between. Germline CDR1 is SGHTA and CDR2 is FQGNSA.

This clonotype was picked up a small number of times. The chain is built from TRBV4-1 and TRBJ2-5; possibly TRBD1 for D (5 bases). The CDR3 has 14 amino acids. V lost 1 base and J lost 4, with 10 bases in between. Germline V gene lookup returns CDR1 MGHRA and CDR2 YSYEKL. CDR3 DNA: TGCGCCAGCAGCCAAGTCACAGGCGGAGAGACCCAGTACTTC. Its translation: CASSQVTGGETQYF.

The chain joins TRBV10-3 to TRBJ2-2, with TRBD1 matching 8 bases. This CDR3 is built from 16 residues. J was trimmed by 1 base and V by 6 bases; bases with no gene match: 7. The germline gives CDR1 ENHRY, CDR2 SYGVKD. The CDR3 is CAIRTSGTGNTGELFF. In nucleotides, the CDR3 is TGTGCCATCAGGACCTCCGGGACAGGGAACACCGGGGAGCTGTTTTTT.

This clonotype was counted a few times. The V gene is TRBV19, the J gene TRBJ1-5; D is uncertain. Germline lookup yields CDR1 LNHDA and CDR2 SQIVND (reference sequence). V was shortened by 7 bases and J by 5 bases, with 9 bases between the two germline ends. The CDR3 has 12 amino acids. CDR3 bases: TGTGCCAGTATCGGCCTTTATCAGCCCCAGCATTTT. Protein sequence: CASIGLYQPQHF.

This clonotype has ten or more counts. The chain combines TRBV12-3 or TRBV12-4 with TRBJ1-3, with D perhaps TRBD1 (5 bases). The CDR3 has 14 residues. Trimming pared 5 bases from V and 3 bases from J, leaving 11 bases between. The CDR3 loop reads CASSPQGIGNTIYF. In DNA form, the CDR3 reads TGTGCCAGCAGTCCCCAGGGAATTGGAAACACCATATATTTT.

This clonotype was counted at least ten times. This chain's CDR3 is CASSELAGGPDTQYF. In DNA, the CDR3 is TGTGCCAGCAGTGAACTAGCGGGGGGCCCAGATACGCAGTATTTT. J is TRBJ2-3 and V is TRBV6-1; 11 bases are shared with TRBD2. CDR3 length: 15 residues. Germline V gene sequence: CDR1 MNHNS, CDR2 SASEGT. V was pared by 2 bases and J by 4 bases, with 2 bases of the junction left unmatched.

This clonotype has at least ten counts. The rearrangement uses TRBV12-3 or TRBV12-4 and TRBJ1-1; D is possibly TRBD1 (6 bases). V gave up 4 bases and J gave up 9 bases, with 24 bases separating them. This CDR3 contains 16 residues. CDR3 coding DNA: TGTGCCAGCAGTTCAGGGCCGACAGGAGGTTTACAGCAAGCTTTCTTT. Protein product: CASSSGPTGGLQQAFF.

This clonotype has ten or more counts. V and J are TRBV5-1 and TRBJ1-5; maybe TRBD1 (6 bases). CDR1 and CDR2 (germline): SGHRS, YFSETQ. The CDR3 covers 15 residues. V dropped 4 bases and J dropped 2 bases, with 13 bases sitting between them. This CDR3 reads CASSDGAGGNQPQHF. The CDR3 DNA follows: TGCGCCAGCAGCGATGGAGCAGGGGGCAATCAGCCCCAGCATTTT.

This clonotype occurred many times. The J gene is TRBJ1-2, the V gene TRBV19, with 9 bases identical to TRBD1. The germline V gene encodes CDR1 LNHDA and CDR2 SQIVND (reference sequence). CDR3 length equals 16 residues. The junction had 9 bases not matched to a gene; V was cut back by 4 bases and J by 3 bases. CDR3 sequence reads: CASSRSQGALYYGYTF. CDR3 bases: TGTGCCAGTAGTAGATCACAGGGGGCACTTTACTATGGCTACACCTTC.

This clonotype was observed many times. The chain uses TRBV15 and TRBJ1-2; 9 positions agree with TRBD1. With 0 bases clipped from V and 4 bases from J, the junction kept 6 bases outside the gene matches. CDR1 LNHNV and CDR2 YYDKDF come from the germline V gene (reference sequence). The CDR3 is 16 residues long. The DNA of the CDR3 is TGTGCCACCAGCAGAGATGGGACAGGGTTTGTCTATGGCTACACCTTC. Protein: CATSRDGTGFVYGYTF. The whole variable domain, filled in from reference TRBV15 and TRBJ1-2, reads DAMVIQNPRYQVTQFGKPVTLSCSQTLNHNVMYWYQQKSSQAPKLLFHYYDKDFNNEADTPDNFQSRRPNTSFCFLDIRSPGLGDTAMYLCATSRDGTGFVYGYTFGSGTRLTVV.

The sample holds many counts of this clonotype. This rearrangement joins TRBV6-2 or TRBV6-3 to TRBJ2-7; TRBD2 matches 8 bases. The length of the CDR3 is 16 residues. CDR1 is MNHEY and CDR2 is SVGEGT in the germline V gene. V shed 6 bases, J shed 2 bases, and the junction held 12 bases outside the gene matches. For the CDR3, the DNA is TGTGCCAGCAGCCGCCTACTAGCGGATCAAACCTACGAGCAGTACTTC. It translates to CASSRLLADQTYEQYF.